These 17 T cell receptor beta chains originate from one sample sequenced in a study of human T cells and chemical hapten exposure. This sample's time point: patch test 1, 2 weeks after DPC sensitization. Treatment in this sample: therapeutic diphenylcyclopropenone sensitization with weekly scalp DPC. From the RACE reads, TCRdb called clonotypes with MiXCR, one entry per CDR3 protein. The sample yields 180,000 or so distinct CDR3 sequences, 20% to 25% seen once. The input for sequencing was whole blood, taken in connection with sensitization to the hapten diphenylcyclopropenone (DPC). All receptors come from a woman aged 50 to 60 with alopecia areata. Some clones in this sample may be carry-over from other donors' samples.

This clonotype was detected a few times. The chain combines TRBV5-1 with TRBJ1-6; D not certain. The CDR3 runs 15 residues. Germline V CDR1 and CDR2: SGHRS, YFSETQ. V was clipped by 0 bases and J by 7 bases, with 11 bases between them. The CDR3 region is CASSLAGKANSPLHF. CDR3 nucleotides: TGCGCCAGCAGCTTGGCCGGAAAGGCGAATTCACCCCTCCACTTT. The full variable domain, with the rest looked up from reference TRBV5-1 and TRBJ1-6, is KAGVTQTPRYLIKTRGQQVTLSCSPISGHRSVSWYQQTPGQGLQFLFEYFSETQRNKGNFPGRFSGRQFSNSRSEMNVSTLELGDSALYLCASSLAGKANSPLHFGNGTRLTVT.

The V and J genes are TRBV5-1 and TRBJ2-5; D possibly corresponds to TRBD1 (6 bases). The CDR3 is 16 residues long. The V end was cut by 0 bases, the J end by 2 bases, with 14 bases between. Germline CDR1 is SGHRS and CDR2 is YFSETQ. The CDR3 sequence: CASSLDGQGKQETQYF. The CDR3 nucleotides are TGCGCCAGCAGCTTGGATGGGCAGGGGAAACAAGAGACCCAGTACTTC.

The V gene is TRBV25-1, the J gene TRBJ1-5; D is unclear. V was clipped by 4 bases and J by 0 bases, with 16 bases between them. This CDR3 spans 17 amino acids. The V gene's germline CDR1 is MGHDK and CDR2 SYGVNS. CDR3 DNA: TGTGCCAGCAGTGGATCGACCGGCGGGGTTAGCAATCAGCCCCAGCATTTT. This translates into CASSGSTGGVSNQPQHF.

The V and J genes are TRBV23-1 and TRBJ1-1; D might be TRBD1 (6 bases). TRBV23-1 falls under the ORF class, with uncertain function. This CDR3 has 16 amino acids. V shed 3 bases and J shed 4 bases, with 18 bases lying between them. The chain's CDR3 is CASSHIWAGGGTEAFF. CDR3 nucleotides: TGCGCCAGCAGTCACATCTGGGCCGGGGGCGGCACTGAAGCTTTCTTT.

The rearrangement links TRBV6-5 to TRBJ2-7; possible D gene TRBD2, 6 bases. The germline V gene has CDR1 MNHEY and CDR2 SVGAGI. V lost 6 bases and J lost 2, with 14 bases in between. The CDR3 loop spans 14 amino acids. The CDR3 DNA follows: TGTGCCAGCAGCTCATTAGCGGTCCCCTACGAGCAGTACTTC. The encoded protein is CASSSLAVPYEQYF.

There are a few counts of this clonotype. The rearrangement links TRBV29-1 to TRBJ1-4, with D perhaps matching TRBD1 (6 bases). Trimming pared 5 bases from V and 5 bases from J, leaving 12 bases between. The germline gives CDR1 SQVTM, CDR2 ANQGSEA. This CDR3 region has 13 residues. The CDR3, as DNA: TGCAGCGTTCTGGGACATGGGAATGAAAAACTGTTTTTT. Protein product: CSVLGHGNEKLFF.

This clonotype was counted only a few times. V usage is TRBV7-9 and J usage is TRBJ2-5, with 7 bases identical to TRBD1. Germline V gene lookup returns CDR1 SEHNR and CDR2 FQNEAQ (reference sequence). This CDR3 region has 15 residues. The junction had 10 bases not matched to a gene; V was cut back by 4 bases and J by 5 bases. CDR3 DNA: TGTGCCAGCAGCTCCTCGTCGACAGGGCCGGAGACCCAGTACTTC. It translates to CASSSSSTGPETQYF.

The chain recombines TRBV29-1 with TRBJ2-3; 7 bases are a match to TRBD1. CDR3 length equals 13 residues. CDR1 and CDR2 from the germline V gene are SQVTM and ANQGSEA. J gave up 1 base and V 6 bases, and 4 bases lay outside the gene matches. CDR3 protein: CSVDRVGTDTQYF. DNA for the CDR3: TGCAGCGTCGACAGGGTTGGCACAGATACGCAGTATTTT.

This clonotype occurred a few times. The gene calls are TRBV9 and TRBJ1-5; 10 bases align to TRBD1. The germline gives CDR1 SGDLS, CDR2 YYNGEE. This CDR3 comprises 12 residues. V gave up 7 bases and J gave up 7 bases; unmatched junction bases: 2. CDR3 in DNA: TGTGCCAGCGGGACAGGGGAGCAGCCCCAGCATTTT. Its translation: CASGTGEQPQHF. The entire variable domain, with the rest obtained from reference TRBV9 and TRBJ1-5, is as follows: DSGVTQTPKHLITATGQRVTLRCSPRSGDLSVYWYQQSLDQGLQFLIQYYNGEERAKGNILERFSAQQFPDLHSELNLSSLELGDSALYFCASGTGEQPQHFGDGTRLSIL.

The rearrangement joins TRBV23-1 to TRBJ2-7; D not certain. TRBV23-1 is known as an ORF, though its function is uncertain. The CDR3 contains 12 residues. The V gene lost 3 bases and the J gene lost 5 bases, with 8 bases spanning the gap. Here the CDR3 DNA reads TGCGCCAGCAGTCAGGATTTGGACGAGCAGTACTTC. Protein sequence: CASSQDLDEQYF.

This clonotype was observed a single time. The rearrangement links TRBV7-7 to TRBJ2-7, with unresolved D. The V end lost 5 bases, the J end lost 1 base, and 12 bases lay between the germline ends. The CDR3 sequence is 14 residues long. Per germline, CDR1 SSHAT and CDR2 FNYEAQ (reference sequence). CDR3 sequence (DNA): TGTGCCAGCAGCCCCAGCATTGGATCCTACGAGCAGTACTTC. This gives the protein CASSPSIGSYEQYF.

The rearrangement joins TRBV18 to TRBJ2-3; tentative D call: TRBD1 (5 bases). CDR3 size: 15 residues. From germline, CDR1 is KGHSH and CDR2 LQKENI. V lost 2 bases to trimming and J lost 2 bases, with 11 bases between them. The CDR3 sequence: CASSPRQTFTDTQYF. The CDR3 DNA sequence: TGTGCCAGCTCACCAAGACAGACTTTCACAGATACGCAGTATTTT.

CDR3 bases: TGCGCCAGCAGCTTGGACTCGGCTGAGCTGTTTTTT. Amino acids: CASSLDSAELFF. The chain has TRBV5-1 and TRBJ2-2, with D unclear. Trimming pared 0 bases from V and 11 bases from J, leaving 8 bases between. The CDR3 extends over 12 amino acids. Germline values: CDR1 SGHRS, CDR2 YFSETQ.

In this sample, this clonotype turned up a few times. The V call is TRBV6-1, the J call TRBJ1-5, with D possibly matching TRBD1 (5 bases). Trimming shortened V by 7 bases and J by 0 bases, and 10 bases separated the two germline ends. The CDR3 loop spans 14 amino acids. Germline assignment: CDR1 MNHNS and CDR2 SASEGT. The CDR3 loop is CASMGPVSNQPQHF. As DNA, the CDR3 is TGTGCCAGCATGGGGCCAGTTAGCAATCAGCCCCAGCATTTT.

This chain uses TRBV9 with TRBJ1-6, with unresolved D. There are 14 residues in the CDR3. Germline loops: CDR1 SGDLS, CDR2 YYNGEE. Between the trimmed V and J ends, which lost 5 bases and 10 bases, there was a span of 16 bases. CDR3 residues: CASSIRALTSPLHF. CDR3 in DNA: TGTGCCAGCAGTATCCGGGCTCTCACCTCACCCCTCCACTTT.

DNA of the CDR3: TGTGCCAGCAGCTCCGTCGTCGGACAGGGGGTCTATGGCTACACCTTC. Protein product: CASSSVVGQGVYGYTF. This chain connects TRBV6-5 to TRBJ1-2; TRBD1 aligns across 10 bases. The CDR3 totals 16 residues. CDR1 MNHEY and CDR2 SVGAGI come from the germline V gene. Losses at the gene ends were 6 bases for V and 4 bases for J; bases not matched to a gene: 11.

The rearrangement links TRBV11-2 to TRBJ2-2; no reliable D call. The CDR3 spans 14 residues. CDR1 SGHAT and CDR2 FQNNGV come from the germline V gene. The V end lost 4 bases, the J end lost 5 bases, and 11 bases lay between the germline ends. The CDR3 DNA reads TGTGCCAGCAGCTCCAGACTCGGTACCGGGGAGCTGTTTTTT. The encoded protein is CASSSRLGTGELFF.